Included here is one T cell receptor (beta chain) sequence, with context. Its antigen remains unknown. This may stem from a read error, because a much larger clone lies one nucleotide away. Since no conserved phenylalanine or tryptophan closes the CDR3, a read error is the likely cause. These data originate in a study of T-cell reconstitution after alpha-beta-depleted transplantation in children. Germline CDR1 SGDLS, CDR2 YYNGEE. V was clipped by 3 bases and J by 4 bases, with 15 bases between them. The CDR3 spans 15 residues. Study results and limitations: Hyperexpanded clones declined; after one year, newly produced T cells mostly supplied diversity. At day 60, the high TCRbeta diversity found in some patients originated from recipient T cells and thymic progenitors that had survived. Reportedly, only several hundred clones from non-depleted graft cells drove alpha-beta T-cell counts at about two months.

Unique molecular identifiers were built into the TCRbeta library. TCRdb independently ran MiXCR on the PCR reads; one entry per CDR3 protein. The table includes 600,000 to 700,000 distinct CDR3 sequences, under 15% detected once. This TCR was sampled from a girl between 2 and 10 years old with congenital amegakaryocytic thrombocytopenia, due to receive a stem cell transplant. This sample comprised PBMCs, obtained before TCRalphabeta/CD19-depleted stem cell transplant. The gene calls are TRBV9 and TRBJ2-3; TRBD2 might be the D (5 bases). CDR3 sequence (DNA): TGTGCCAGCAGCGGTAGTGGGAGTAGGTCAGATACGCAGTATCTT. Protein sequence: CASSGSGSRSDTQYL.